This T cell receptor (beta chain) was recovered during a study of blood T cell repertoires in COVID-19. The wider study: In each case, the material was cDNA or gDNA derived from T cells, B-cell-depleted T cells, or PBMCs.

Residents of about two dozen US areas, aged about 18 to 95 years, made up the participants. Recovery meant two consecutive negative NP/OP PCR tests, professional clearance, or resolved symptoms. The repertoire was sequenced with immunoSEQ multiplex PCR; TCRdb's copy has only in-frame clones and lacks some. The data hold 250,000 to 350,000 clones, with over 75% observed a single time. This clone appeared once. V was pared by 5 bases and J by 4 bases, with 8 bases of the junction left unmatched. Looked up from germline, CDR1 is SGHNT and CDR2 is YENEEA. CDR3 size: 15 residues. The genes are TRBV11-3 and TRBJ2-3; TRBD1 matches at 8 bases. The receptor comes from a woman in her 30s who had recovered from COVID-19. The sequencing sample was made of PBMCs or T cells enriched from blood (not recorded which). The CDR3 spells CASSQGQGGSDTQYF. CDR3 sequence (DNA): TGTGCCAGCAGCCAAGGACAGGGAGGATCAGATACGCAGTATTTT.